This record covers a single TCR beta chain. The CDR3 is 15 residues long. Germline CDR1 SEHNR, CDR2 FQNEAQ (reference sequence). Trimming took 1 base from V and 4 from J, leaving 10 bases between them. This sample was included in a study of blood T cell repertoires in COVID-19. Study as a whole: Collection of acute and convalescent COVID-19 samples took place in the United States, Italy and Spain. T cells, B-cell-depleted T cells, or PBMCs provided the cDNA or gDNA that served as material.

Original analysis: How many nucleated cells were present was estimated from reference gene primer amplification. The repertoire was sequenced with immunoSEQ multiplex PCR; TCRdb's copy has only in-frame clones and lacks some. From that table come the V and J calls and clone size; the DNA was used to work out D and trimming. The sample yields about 320,000 clones, 70% to 90% seen once. The clonotype comes from a human donor in a cohort sampled during active COVID-19. The sequenced material came from peripheral blood. The V and J genes are TRBV7-9 and TRBJ1-4, with D maybe TRBD1 (5 bases). This chain's CDR3 is CASSLGTRVNEKLFF. The CDR3 bases are TGTGCCAGCAGCTTAGGGACAAGAGTTAATGAAAAACTGTTTTTT.